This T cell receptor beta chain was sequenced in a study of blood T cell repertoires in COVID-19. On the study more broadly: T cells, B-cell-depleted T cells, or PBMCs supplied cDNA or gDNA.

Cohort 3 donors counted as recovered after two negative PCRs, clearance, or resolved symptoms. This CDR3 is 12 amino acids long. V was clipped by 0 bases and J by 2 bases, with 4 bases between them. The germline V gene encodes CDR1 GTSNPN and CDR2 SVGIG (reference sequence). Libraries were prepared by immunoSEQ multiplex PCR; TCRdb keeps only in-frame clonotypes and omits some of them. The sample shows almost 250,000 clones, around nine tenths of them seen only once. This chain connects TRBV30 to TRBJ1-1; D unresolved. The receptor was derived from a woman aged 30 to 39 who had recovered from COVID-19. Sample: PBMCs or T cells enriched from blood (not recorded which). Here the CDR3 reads CAWSVINTEAFF. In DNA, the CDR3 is TGTGCCTGGAGTGTAATAAACACTGAAGCTTTCTTT.